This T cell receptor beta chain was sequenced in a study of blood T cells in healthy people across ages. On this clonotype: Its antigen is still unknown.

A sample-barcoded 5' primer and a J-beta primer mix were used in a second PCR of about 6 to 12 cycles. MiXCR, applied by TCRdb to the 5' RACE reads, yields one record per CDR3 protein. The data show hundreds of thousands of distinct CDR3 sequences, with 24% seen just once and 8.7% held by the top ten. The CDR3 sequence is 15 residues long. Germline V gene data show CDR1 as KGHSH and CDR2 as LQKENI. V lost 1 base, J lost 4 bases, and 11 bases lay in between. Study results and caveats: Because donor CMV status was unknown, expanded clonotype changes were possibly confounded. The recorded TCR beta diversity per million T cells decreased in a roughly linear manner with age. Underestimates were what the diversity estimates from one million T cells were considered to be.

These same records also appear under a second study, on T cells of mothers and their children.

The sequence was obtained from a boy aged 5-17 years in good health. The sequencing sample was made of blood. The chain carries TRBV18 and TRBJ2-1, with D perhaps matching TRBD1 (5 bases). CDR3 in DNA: TGTGCCAGCTCACCACGGAGACAGAGATACAATGAGCAGTTCTTC. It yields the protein CASSPRRQRYNEQFF.